Presented here are 25 T cell receptor beta chains from one specimen sequenced in a study of cytomegalovirus exposure and HLA in healthy donors. The study ran its PCR with 60 Vbeta and 13 Jbeta primers. Sequencing was performed with immunoSEQ multiplex PCR; in TCRdb, only in-frame clones are kept and a portion is missing. The sample yields 70,000 to 75,000 clones, of which the top ten take up around 3.8%. Source material: PBMCs. These receptor sequences come from a female donor in good health and CMV-seropositive.

Regarding this clone: A read error may produce the germline difference seen at one junction end. The V call is TRBV6-1, the J call TRBJ1-2; TRBD1 matches 9 bases. This CDR3 spans 16 amino acids. Germline V gives CDR1 MNHNS, CDR2 SASEGT. The CDR3 loop is CASRDNRGPRVYGYTF. DNA for the CDR3: TGTGCCAGCCGTGACAACAGGGGGCCGAGGGTCTATGGCTACACCTTC.

The V call is TRBV18, the J call TRBJ2-5, with 9 bases that match TRBD2. The V gene end was trimmed by 2 bases and the J gene end by 5 bases; junction bases not matched to a gene: 12. In germline, CDR1 is KGHSH, CDR2 LQKENI. The CDR3 contains 17 residues. The chain's CDR3 is CASSPGWIAGVKETQYF. CDR3 DNA: TGTGCCAGCTCACCAGGGTGGATAGCGGGAGTAAAGGAGACCCAGTACTTC.

Worth noting for this clone: The identical CDR3 is also encoded by other nucleotide sequences in the sample. The rearrangement joins TRBV5-1 to TRBJ2-7; 7 bases line up with TRBD1. CDR1 is SGHRS, CDR2 YFSETQ, per germline. The CDR3 is 14 amino acids. V shed 0 bases, J shed 2 bases, and the junction held 2 bases outside the gene matches. The CDR3 DNA reads TGCGCCAGCAGCTTGGGACAGGGACCCTACGAGCAGTACTTC. Its protein is CASSLGQGPYEQYF.

The rearrangement uses TRBV20-1 and TRBJ2-1, with D unclear. CDR1 and CDR2 from the germline V gene are DFQATT and SNEGSKA (reference sequence). Trimming removed 3 bases from V and 13 bases from J, with 13 bases in between. The CDR3 length is 11 residues. The CDR3 region is CSASLAVGQFF. The CDR3 coding sequence is TGCAGTGCTAGTCTTGCGGTTGGACAGTTCTTC.

The chain is built from TRBV28 and TRBJ2-7, with 7 bases that match TRBD1. Unmatched junction bases numbered 7, after V lost 1 base and J lost 4 bases. The CDR3 is 15 amino acids. In germline, CDR1 is MDHEN, CDR2 SYDVKM. CDR3 coding DNA: TGTGCCAGCAGTTTATCCCGACAGGGTCGGTACGAGCAGTACTTC. As protein: CASSLSRQGRYEQYF.

The rearrangement links TRBV18 to TRBJ1-4; possibly TRBD1 for D (6 bases). CDR1 KGHSH and CDR2 LQKENI come from the germline V gene. This CDR3 has 13 residues. Trimming stripped 1 base from V and 6 bases from J, with 6 bases between. As DNA, the CDR3 is TGTGCCAGCTCACCACACAGGGATGAAAAACTGTTTTTT. Translating gives CASSPHRDEKLFF.

The rearrangement joins TRBV15 to TRBJ2-5, with a weak D call TRBD2 (5 bases). With the DNA end fitting TRBJ2-7 better, the J assignment may be wrong. Germline-derived CDR1 and CDR2 are LNHNV and YYDKDF (reference sequence). The CDR3 runs to 16 residues. CDR3 amino acids: CATSQGMVKTGYEQYF. The DNA of the CDR3 is TGTGCCACCAGCCAAGGGATGGTAAAAACGGGGTACGAGCAGTACTTC.

J is TRBJ2-3 and V is TRBV4-1, with 12 bases lining up with TRBD2. CDR3 length equals 16 residues. The trim removed 2 bases at V and 6 bases at J, leaving 6 bases unmatched. CDR1 and CDR2 from the germline V gene are MGHRA and YSYEKL. The CDR3 nucleotides read TGCGCCAGCAGCCAATTGACTAGCGGGGGTTGGGATACGCAGTATTTT. The encoded protein is CASSQLTSGGWDTQYF.

Concerning this clone: Mismatch with germline at one junction end may stem from a read error. This chain joins TRBV29-1 and TRBJ2-1; the D is unclear. Per the germline V gene, CDR1 is SQVTM and CDR2 is ANQGSEA. The CDR3 consists of 15 residues. CDR3 DNA sequence: TGCAGCGTGGAAGGTGACACGAGCTCCTACAATGAGCAGTTCTTC. It yields the protein CSVEGDTSSYNEQFF.

The rearrangement joins TRBV10-3 to TRBJ2-7; TRBD1 aligns across 10 bases. Per the germline V gene, CDR1 is ENHRY and CDR2 is SYGVKD. The J segment lost 2 bases and the V segment lost 5 bases, leaving 3 bases of the junction unmatched. CDR3 length: 14 residues. This CDR3 reads CAISHGQGAYEQYF. The CDR3 region has the DNA TGTGCCATCAGTCACGGACAGGGGGCCTACGAGCAGTACTTC.

Regarding this clone: A junction end diverges from the germline sequence, so it may reflect a read error. CDR3 region: CASRLVAGTQYF. The DNA for the CDR3 is TGCGCCAGCAGATTGGTGGCGGGGACCCAGTACTTC. The chain couples TRBV5-1 to TRBJ2-5; possible D gene TRBD2, 5 bases. This CDR3 region has 12 residues. Germline V gene data show CDR1 as SGHRS and CDR2 as YFSETQ. Looking up the rest from reference TRBV5-1 and TRBJ2-5 gives the full variable domain: KAGVTQTPRYLIKTRGQQVTLSCSPISGHRSVSWYQQTPGQGLQFLFEYFSETQRNKGNFPGRFSGRQFSNSRSEMNVSTLELGDSALYLCASRLVAGTQYFGPGTRLLVL.

This chain joins TRBV13 and TRBJ1-2; possible D gene TRBD1, 5 bases. This CDR3 contains 14 residues. V was clipped by 5 bases and J by 1 base, with 11 bases between them. From germline, CDR1 is PRHDT and CDR2 FYEKMQ (reference sequence). The chain's CDR3 is CASSAAGFNYGYTF. The CDR3 DNA reads as TGTGCCAGCAGCGCGGCAGGGTTTAACTATGGCTACACCTTC.

The V and J genes are TRBV18 and TRBJ2-5; D not certain. Germline lookup yields CDR1 KGHSH and CDR2 LQKENI. This CDR3 is built from 12 residues. V was clipped by 3 bases and J by 2 bases, with 4 bases between them. The CDR3 loop reads CASSPRQETQYF. CDR3 DNA sequence: TGTGCCAGCTCACCGCGGCAAGAGACCCAGTACTTC.

For the CDR3, the DNA is TGCAGTGCTCGTCAGTACTACGAGCAGTACTTC. Its translation: CSARQYYEQYF. This chain uses TRBV20-1 with TRBJ2-7; D not resolved. CDR1 and CDR2 from the germline V gene are DFQATT and SNEGSKA (reference sequence). With 5 bases removed from V and 3 bases from J, the gap between germline ends came to 8 bases. This CDR3 comprises 11 residues.

V gene TRBV6-5 combines with J gene TRBJ2-3; maybe TRBD1 (6 bases). Germline CDR1 is MNHEY and CDR2 is SVGAGI. Trimming removed 6 bases at V and 3 bases at J, with 13 bases between. The CDR3 is 14 residues long. CDR3 coding DNA: TGTGCCAGCAGCATCCGGGACAAAACAGATACGCAGTATTTT. Amino acid sequence: CASSIRDKTDTQYF.

This chain connects TRBV6-5 to TRBJ1-2; TRBD1 aligns across 7 bases. The CDR3 totals 14 residues. From germline, CDR1 is MNHEY and CDR2 SVGAGI. The trim removed 6 bases at V and 2 bases at J, leaving 6 bases unmatched. CDR3 region: CASRSSTGNYGYTF. DNA for the CDR3: TGTGCCAGCAGGTCCTCGACAGGGAACTATGGCTACACCTTC.

The rearrangement links TRBV29-1 to TRBJ2-7; 10 bases agree with TRBD1. The CDR3 has 12 amino acids. Germline V gene sequence: CDR1 SQVTM, CDR2 ANQGSEA. V lost 2 bases to trimming and J lost 9 bases; unmatched junction nucleotides: 4. CDR3 sequence reads: CSVERDRGRQYF. CDR3 in DNA: TGCAGCGTTGAACGGGACAGGGGAAGGCAGTACTTC.

The rearrangement joins TRBV18 to TRBJ1-2; D perhaps matches TRBD1 (6 bases). Germline CDR1 KGHSH, CDR2 LQKENI. The CDR3 covers 16 residues. V was pared by 4 bases and J by 0 bases, with 15 bases between. CDR3: CASSRERTVSNYGYTF. The CDR3 region has the DNA TGTGCCAGCTCACGTGAGAGGACAGTGTCTAACTATGGCTACACCTTC.

This rearrangement joins TRBV28 to TRBJ2-7; 9 bases are a match to TRBD1. The CDR3 extends over 14 amino acids. V trimming: 6 bases; J trimming: 3 bases; junction bases outside the gene matches: 6. Germline V gives CDR1 MDHEN, CDR2 SYDVKM. The CDR3 coding sequence is TGTGCCAGCAGCTTGGGACAGGGAGGCTACGAGCAGTACTTC. Translated: CASSLGQGGYEQYF.

CDR3 sequence (DNA): TGCGCCAGCAGCCCGCTTAGACAGGGAAGGACAAGACAGCCCCAGCATTTT. Residues: CASSPLRQGRTRQPQHF. The chain uses TRBV4-1 and TRBJ1-5, with TRBD1 matching 7 bases. Germline values: CDR1 MGHRA, CDR2 YSYEKL. With V trimmed by 4 bases and J by 7 bases, 16 bases remained unmatched. This CDR3 is 17 amino acids long.

The chain employs TRBV4-1 and TRBJ2-1, with 9 bases identical to TRBD2. Germline V CDR1 and CDR2: MGHRA, YSYEKL. There are 16 residues in the CDR3. V lost 1 base to trimming and J lost 10 bases; unmatched junction nucleotides: 11. The CDR3 nucleotides read TGCGCCAGCAGCCAAGTGAGGCGGGGGGGCCTAGGGGAGCAGTTCTTC. It codes for CASSQVRRGGLGEQFF.

V usage is TRBV28 and J usage is TRBJ1-5; a possible D gene is TRBD1 (5 bases). This CDR3 is 16 amino acids long. V lost 3 bases to trimming and J lost 4 bases, with 16 bases between them. CDR1 and CDR2 (germline): MDHEN, SYDVKM. CDR3: CASSLHQGEVNQPQHF. The CDR3 nucleotides read TGTGCCAGCAGTTTGCACCAAGGGGAGGTAAATCAGCCCCAGCATTTT.

The V and J genes are TRBV6-5 and TRBJ1-1, with D possibly matching TRBD1 (5 bases). The V gene lost 5 bases and the J gene lost 0 bases, with 13 bases spanning the gap. CDR3 length: 15 amino acids. Per germline, CDR1 MNHEY and CDR2 SVGAGI. The chain's CDR3 is CASSTLDILNTEAFF. Here the CDR3 DNA reads TGTGCCAGCAGTACCCTGGACATTTTGAACACTGAAGCTTTCTTT.

The CDR3 region has the DNA TGCGCCAGCAGCCCGAGAGAGAGACTCCTTTATGGCTACACCTTC. Translating gives CASSPRERLLYGYTF. The chain joins TRBV4-3 to TRBJ1-2; D remains ambiguous. This CDR3 spans 15 amino acids. Trimming cost V 4 bases and J 5 bases, with 17 bases left between them. The V gene's germline CDR1 is LGHNA and CDR2 YSLEER.

This chain connects TRBV6-5 to TRBJ2-7; the match to TRBD2 covers 7 bases. With 8 bases clipped from V and 1 base from J, the junction kept 5 bases outside the gene matches. Germline assignment: CDR1 MNHEY and CDR2 SVGAGI. This CDR3 has 13 residues. CDR3 sequence reads: CASHGTTSYEQYF. The CDR3 DNA is TGTGCCAGCCACGGGACTACATCCTACGAGCAGTACTTC.